This T cell receptor (beta chain) was sequenced in a study of shared T cell receptors in the human thymus. Assay: immunoSEQ multiplex PCR; the TCRdb copy retains only in-frame clones and omits some. Of under 700,000 clones in the sample, about four fifths were seen once. Germline lookup yields CDR1 SGHDN and CDR2 FVKESK. Trimming cost V 4 bases and J 4 bases; bases outside gene matches: 13. The CDR3 has 18 residues. These data also formed part of another study, on human thymus T cells. That source reports: Corrective surgery for congenital heart defects was being performed on the healthy Finnish infants who were the donors. From resections taken during corrective heart surgery, the thymus tissue was obtained.

The chain uses TRBV14 and TRBJ2-7, with 13 bases identical to TRBD2. Sequenced sample: thymocytes. The origin of this receptor is a boy younger than two with a congenital heart defect. The CDR3 region is CASSPHYGGTSGVYEQYF. CDR3 DNA sequence: TGTGCCAGCAGCCCCCATTACGGCGGGACTAGCGGGGTATACGAGCAGTACTTC.